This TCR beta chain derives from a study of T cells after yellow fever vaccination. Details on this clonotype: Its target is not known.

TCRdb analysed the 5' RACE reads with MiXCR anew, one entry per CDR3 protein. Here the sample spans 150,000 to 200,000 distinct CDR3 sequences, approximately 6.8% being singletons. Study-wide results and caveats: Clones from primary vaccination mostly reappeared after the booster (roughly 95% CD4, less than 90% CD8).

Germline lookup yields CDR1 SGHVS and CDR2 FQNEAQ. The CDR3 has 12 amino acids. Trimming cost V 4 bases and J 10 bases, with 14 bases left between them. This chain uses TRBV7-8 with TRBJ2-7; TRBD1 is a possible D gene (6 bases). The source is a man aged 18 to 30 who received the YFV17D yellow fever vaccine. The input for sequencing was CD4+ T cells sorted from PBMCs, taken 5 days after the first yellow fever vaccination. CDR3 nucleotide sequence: TGTGCCAGCAGCTCACAGGGAGCCGTCCAGTACGTC. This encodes CASSSQGAVQYV.